The 12 T cell receptor beta chains presented below share a single source sample, sequenced in a study of neurological immune-mediated disorders. MiXCR was run by TCRdb on the 5' RACE reads, yielding one entry per CDR3 protein. Of around 19,000 distinct CDR3 sequences in the sample, roughly 10% were seen once. Sequenced input: CD8+ T cells from blood. These receptors all come from a woman in her 50s in good health.

This clonotype has ten or more counts. V usage is TRBV5-1 and J usage is TRBJ2-7; D not resolved. There are 12 residues in the CDR3. The ends were cut back, 3 bases at V and 5 bases at J, with 9 bases in the middle. CDR1 and CDR2 from the germline V gene are SGHRS and YFSETQ. The DNA of the CDR3 is TGCGCCAGCAGCTATTACCCAAACGAGCAGTACTTC. This translates into CASSYYPNEQYF.

This clonotype was seen ten or more times. CDR3 bases: TGTGCTAGTGGCCCTGGAAACACTGAAGCTTTCTTT. Its translation is CASGPGNTEAFF. The rearrangement joins TRBV12-5 to TRBJ1-1; D gene unclear. The V end lost 6 bases, the J end lost 2 bases, and 7 bases lay between the germline ends. This CDR3 spans 12 amino acids. Germline V lookup: CDR1 LGHNT, CDR2 FRNRAP. The full variable domain, with the rest looked up from reference TRBV12-5 and TRBJ1-1, is DARVTQTPRHKVTEMGQEVTMRCQPILGHNTVFWYRQTMMQGLELLAYFRNRAPLDDSGMPKDRFSAEMPDATLATLKIQPSEPRDSAVYFCASGPGNTEAFFGQGTRLTVV.

This clonotype qualifies as large. CDR3 sequence (DNA): TGCAGTGCTAGAGATGTTGGGTTATATGGCTACACCTTC. Protein sequence: CSARDVGLYGYTF. The chain employs TRBV20-1 and TRBJ1-2; no reliable D call. Trimming cost V 0 bases and J 5 bases, with 10 bases left between them. The CDR3 loop spans 13 amino acids. Per germline, CDR1 DFQATT and CDR2 SNEGSKA (reference sequence).

By share, this clonotype ranks as medium-sized. CDR3 in amino acids: CASSGGQGYTGELFF. CDR3 sequence (DNA): TGTGCCAGCAGCGGCGGACAGGGGTACACCGGGGAGCTGTTTTTT. The chain recombines TRBV28 with TRBJ2-2, with 9 nucleotides matching TRBD1. Looked up from germline, CDR1 is MDHEN and CDR2 is SYDVKM. Trimming cost V 6 bases and J 3 bases; bases outside gene matches: 5. The CDR3 consists of 15 residues.

This clonotype was picked up many times. This chain links TRBV20-1 with TRBJ1-1, with TRBD1 matching over 7 bases. The CDR3 is made up of 12 amino acids. V shed 6 bases, J shed 3 bases, and the junction held 4 bases outside the gene matches. Looked up from germline, CDR1 is DFQATT and CDR2 is SNEGSKA (reference sequence). CDR3 bases: TGCAGTGCGAACACAGGGGACACTGAAGCTTTCTTT. Translation gives CSANTGDTEAFF.

Ten or more counts support this clonotype. This chain uses TRBV6-5 with TRBJ1-1; D gene unclear. Germline CDR1 is MNHEY and CDR2 is SVGAGI. The V gene lost 2 bases and the J gene lost 1 base, with 8 bases spanning the gap. The CDR3 is made up of 14 amino acids. The CDR3 protein is CASSYQARNTEAFF. The CDR3 DNA reads TGTGCCAGCAGTTACCAGGCAAGGAACACTGAAGCTTTCTTT.

The chain recombines TRBV27 with TRBJ2-7; 10 positions match TRBD1. The CDR3 contains 15 residues. Losses at the gene ends were 2 bases for V and 1 base for J; bases not matched to a gene: 2. Germline loops: CDR1 MNHEY, CDR2 SMNVEV (reference sequence). The CDR3 DNA reads as TGTGCCAGCAGTTTAAGGGACAGGGGATCCTACGAGCAGTACTTC. Protein: CASSLRDRGSYEQYF.

This clonotype was counted at least ten times. The chain joins TRBV11-2 to TRBJ2-3; D may be TRBD1 or TRBD2 (7 bases each). The germline V gene encodes CDR1 SGHAT and CDR2 FQNNGV. This CDR3 contains 17 residues. V lost 3 bases to trimming and J lost 2 bases, with 18 bases between them. This CDR3 is CASSLWEGQRNTDTQYF. The DNA for the CDR3 is TGTGCCAGCAGCTTGTGGGAGGGACAGAGGAACACAGATACGCAGTATTTT.

This clonotype came up many times. This chain joins TRBV7-8 and TRBJ2-1; 11 bases are a match to TRBD2. J was trimmed by 5 bases and V by 5 bases; bases with no gene match: 8. Germline-derived CDR1 and CDR2 are SGHVS and FQNEAQ. The CDR3 totals 16 residues. CDR3 protein: CASSDPIAGGHNEQFF. CDR3 bases: TGTGCCAGCAGCGATCCAATAGCGGGAGGGCACAATGAGCAGTTCTTC.

The chain recombines TRBV10-2 with TRBJ2-7; 12 nucleotides align to TRBD1. The ends lost 6 bases at V and 6 bases at J; junction bases unmatched: 9. The CDR3 length is 15 residues. Germline lookup yields CDR1 WSHSY and CDR2 SAAADI. The CDR3 bases are TGCGCCAGCAGGCTACCGGGACAGGGGGCGCGCGAGCAGTACTTC. Residues: CASRLPGQGAREQYF.

This clonotype qualifies as large (0.1 to 1%). This rearrangement joins TRBV5-1 to TRBJ2-7; TRBD1 might be the D (6 bases). Germline V gene data show CDR1 as SGHRS and CDR2 as YFSETQ. This CDR3 spans 18 amino acids. V was cut by 0 bases and J by 5 bases, with 24 bases left in between. This chain's CDR3 is CASSLGTEKALPPHEQYF. The CDR3 coding sequence is TGCGCCAGCAGCTTGGGGACAGAGAAGGCCCTCCCTCCCCACGAGCAGTACTTC. Combining the CDR3 with reference TRBV5-1 and TRBJ2-7 gives the whole variable domain KAGVTQTPRYLIKTRGQQVTLSCSPISGHRSVSWYQQTPGQGLQFLFEYFSETQRNKGNFPGRFSGRQFSNSRSEMNVSTLELGDSALYLCASSLGTEKALPPHEQYFGPGTRLTVT.

At least ten counts were recorded for this clonotype. The V and J genes are TRBV5-1 and TRBJ2-4; 9 bases line up with TRBD1. The CDR3 consists of 13 residues. Losses at the gene ends were 2 bases for V and 12 bases for J; bases not matched to a gene: 6. Germline assignment: CDR1 SGHRS and CDR2 YFSETQ. The CDR3 region is CASSLQGAQAQYF. The DNA of the CDR3 is TGCGCCAGCAGCTTACAGGGGGCCCAAGCTCAGTACTTC.